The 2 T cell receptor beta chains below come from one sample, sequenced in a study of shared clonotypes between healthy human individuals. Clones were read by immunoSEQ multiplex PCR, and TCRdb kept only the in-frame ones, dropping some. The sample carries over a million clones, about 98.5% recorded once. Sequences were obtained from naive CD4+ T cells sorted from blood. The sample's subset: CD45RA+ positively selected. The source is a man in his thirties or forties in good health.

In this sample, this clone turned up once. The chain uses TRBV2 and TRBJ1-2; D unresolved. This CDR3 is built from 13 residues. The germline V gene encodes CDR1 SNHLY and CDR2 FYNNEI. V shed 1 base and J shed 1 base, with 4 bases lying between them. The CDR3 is CASSEDLNYGYTF. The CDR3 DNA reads TGTGCCAGCAGTGAAGACCTTAACTATGGCTACACCTTC. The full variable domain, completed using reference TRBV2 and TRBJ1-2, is EPEVTQTPSHQVTQMGQEVILRCVPISNHLYFYWYRQILGQKVEFLVSFYNNEISEKSEIFDDQFSVERPDGSNFTLKIRSTKLEDSAMYFCASSEDLNYGYTFGSGTRLTVV.

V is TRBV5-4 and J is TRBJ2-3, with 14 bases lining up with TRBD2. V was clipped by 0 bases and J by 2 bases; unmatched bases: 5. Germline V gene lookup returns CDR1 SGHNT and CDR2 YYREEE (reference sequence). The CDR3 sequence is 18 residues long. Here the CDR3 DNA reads TGTGCCAGCAGCTTGGGAGGACTAGCGGGAGGACTCACAGATACGCAGTATTTT. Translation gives CASSLGGLAGGLTDTQYF. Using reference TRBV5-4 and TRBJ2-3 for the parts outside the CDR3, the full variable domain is ETGVTQSPTHLIKTRGQQVTLRCSSQSGHNTVSWYQQALGQGPQFIFQYYREEENGRGNFPPRFSGLQFPNYSSELNVNALELDDSALYLCASSLGGLAGGLTDTQYFGPGTRLTVL.